This entry concerns a single T cell receptor (beta chain). Antigen unknown. This sample stems from a study of identical twins. Regarding the study as a whole: Invariant cells of the MAIT and iNKT types might have partly distorted the zero-insertion analyses.

V lost 0 bases, J lost 0 bases, and 5 bases lay in between. The CDR3 spans 13 residues. CDR1 DFQATT and CDR2 SNEGSKA come from the germline V gene (reference sequence). TCRdb re-analysed the 5' RACE reads in MiXCR, keeping a single row per CDR3 protein. The sample yields around 690,000 distinct CDR3 sequences, 21% seen once. This sample was shared with a second study, whose subject was T cells expressing NK-cell markers.

This chain joins TRBV20-1 and TRBJ1-1, with D uncertain. The sequenced material came from PBMCs. This TCR was recovered from a woman aged 18-29 years in good health. The CDR3 DNA sequence: TGCAGTGCTAGAGAAGACCTGAACACTGAAGCTTTCTTT. The encoded protein is CSAREDLNTEAFF.